The T cell receptor beta chain described here comes from a study of cytomegalovirus exposure and HLA in healthy donors. Study observations and caveats: Many donors shared some public TCRs, even though most TCR sequences were rare.

Sequencing was performed with immunoSEQ multiplex PCR; in TCRdb, only in-frame clones are kept and a portion is missing. Among about 260,000 clones listed, about nine tenths were seen once. A remark on this clone: The target antigen is unknown.

Germline V gene data show CDR1 as MDHEN and CDR2 as SYDVKM. The length of the CDR3 is 11 residues. V lost 2 bases and J lost 4, with 2 bases in between. The chain joins TRBV28 to TRBJ1-1; no clear D gene. This receptor was obtained from a woman under 40 in good health and CMV-seronegative. Material: PBMCs. The CDR3 region is CASSLATEAFF. In nucleotides, the CDR3 is TGTGCCAGCAGTTTAGCCACTGAAGCTTTCTTT. The full variable domain, with the rest looked up from reference TRBV28 and TRBJ1-1, is DVKVTQSSRYLVKRTGEKVFLECVQDMDHENMFWYRQDPGLGLRLIYFSYDVKMKEKGDIPEGYSVSREKKERFSLILESASTNQTSMYLCASSLATEAFFGQGTRLTVV.